This record concerns one T cell receptor (beta chain) sequence. The V gene's germline CDR1 is MNHNS and CDR2 SASEGT. Trimming took off 8 bases at V and 4 bases at J, with 14 bases between the two ends. This CDR3 spans 13 amino acids. The entry originates in a study of shared clonotypes between healthy human individuals. Sequencing used immunoSEQ multiplex PCR; TCRdb keeps in-frame clones, though not all of them. The sample contains about 1.1 million clones, roughly 80% of which appear only once. This sequence was found in a young man in good health. Some clones in this sample may be carry-over from other donors' samples. The chain is built from TRBV6-1 and TRBJ1-1; no definite D call. Sequences were obtained from memory CD4+ T cells from PBMCs. This sample's subset: CD45RA-negative fraction. The CDR3 is CASVVSPGTEAFF. Written as DNA, the CDR3 is TGTGCCAGCGTGGTGAGCCCCGGCACTGAAGCTTTCTTT.